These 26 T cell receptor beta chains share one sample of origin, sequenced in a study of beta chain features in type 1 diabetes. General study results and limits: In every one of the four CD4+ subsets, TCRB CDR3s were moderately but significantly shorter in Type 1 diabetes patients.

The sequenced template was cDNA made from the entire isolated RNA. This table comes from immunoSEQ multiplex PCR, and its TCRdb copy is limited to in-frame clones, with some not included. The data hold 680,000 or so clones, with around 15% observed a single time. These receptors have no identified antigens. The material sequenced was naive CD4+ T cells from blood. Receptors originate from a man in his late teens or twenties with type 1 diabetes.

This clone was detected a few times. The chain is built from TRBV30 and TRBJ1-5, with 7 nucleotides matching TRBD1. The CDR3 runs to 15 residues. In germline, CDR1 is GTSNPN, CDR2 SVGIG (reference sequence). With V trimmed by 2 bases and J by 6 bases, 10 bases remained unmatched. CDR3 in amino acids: CAWSFRQGASQPQHF. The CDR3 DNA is TGTGCCTGGAGTTTTCGACAGGGTGCTAGTCAGCCCCAGCATTTT.

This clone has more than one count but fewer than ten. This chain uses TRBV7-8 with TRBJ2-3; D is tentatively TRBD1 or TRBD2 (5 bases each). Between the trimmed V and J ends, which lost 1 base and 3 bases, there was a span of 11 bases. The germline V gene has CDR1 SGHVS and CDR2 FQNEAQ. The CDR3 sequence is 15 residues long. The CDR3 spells CASSLGSRGTDTQYF. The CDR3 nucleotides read TGTGCCAGCAGCTTAGGATCGAGGGGAACAGATACGCAGTATTTT. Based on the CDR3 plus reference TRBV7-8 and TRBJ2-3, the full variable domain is GAGVSQSPRYKVAKRGQDVALRCDPISGHVSLFWYQQALGQGPEFLTYFQNEAQLDKSGLPSDRFFAERPEGSVSTLKIQRTQQEDSAVYLCASSLGSRGTDTQYFGPGTRLTVL.

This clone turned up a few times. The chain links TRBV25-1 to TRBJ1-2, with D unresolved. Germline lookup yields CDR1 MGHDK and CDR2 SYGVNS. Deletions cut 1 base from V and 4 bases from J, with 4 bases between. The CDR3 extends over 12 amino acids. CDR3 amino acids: CASSEFIYGYTF. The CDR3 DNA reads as TGTGCCAGCAGTGAATTTATCTATGGCTACACCTTC.

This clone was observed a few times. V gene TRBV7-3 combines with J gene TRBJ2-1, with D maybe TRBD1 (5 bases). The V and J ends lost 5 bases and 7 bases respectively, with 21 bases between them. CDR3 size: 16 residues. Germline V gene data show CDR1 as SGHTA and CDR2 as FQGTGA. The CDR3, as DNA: TGTGCCAGCAGCCCCTCTATGGCAGGGTATTCGAATGAGCAGTTCTTC. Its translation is CASSPSMAGYSNEQFF.

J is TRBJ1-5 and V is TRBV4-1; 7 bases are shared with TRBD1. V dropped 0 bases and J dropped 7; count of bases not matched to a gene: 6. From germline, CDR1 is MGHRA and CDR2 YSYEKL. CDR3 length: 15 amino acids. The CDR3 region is CASSQEGPGGQPQHF. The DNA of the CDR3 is TGCGCCAGCAGCCAAGAAGGGCCAGGGGGACAGCCCCAGCATTTT.

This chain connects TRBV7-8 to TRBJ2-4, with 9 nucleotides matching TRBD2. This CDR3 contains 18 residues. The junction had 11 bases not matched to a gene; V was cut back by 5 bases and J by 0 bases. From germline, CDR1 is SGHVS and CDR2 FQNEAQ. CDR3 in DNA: TGTGCCAGCAGCCAGCGGTCGGCGGGGGGGGTAGCCAAAAACATTCAGTACTTC. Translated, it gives CASSQRSAGGVAKNIQYF.

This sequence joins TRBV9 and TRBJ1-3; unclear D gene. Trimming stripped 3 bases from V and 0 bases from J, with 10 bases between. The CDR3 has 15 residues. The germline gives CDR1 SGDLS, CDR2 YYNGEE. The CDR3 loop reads CASSATGYSGNTIYF. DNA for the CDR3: TGTGCCAGCAGCGCTACGGGGTACTCTGGAAACACCATATATTTT.

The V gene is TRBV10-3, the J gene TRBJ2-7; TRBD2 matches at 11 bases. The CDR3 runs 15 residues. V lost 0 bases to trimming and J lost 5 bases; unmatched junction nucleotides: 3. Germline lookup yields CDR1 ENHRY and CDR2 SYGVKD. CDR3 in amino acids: CAISESTSGGDEQYF. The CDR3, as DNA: TGTGCCATCAGTGAGTCCACTAGCGGGGGTGACGAGCAGTACTTC.

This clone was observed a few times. DNA for the CDR3: TGTGCCAGCAGCGTAGGGGGTCTGGCCTCCTACAATGAGCAGTTCTTC. It encodes CASSVGGLASYNEQFF. The rearrangement uses TRBV9 and TRBJ2-1; D remains ambiguous. This CDR3 has 16 amino acids. The ends were cut back, 0 bases at V and 0 bases at J, with 10 bases in the middle. Germline-derived CDR1 and CDR2 are SGDLS and YYNGEE.

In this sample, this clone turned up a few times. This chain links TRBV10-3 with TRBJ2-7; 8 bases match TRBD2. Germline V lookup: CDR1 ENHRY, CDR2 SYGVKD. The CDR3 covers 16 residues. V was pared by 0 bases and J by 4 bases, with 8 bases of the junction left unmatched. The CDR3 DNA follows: TGTGCCATCAGTGAGTCGGGGAAGCGGGGGTTATACGAGCAGTACTTC. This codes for CAISESGKRGLYEQYF.

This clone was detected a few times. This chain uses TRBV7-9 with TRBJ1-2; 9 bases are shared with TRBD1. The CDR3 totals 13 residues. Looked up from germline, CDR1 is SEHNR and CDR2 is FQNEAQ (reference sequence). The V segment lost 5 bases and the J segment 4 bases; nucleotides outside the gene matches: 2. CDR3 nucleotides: TGTGCCAGCAGCCCGGACAGGGGCTATGGCTACACCTTC. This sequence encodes CASSPDRGYGYTF.

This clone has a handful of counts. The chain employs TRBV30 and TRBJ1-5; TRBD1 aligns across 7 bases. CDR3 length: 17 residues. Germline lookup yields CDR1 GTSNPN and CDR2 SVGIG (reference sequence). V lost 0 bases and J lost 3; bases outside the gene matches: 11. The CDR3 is CAWSVALTGLSNQPQHF. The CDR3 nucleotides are TGTGCCTGGAGTGTGGCCCTGACAGGGCTTTCCAATCAGCCCCAGCATTTT.

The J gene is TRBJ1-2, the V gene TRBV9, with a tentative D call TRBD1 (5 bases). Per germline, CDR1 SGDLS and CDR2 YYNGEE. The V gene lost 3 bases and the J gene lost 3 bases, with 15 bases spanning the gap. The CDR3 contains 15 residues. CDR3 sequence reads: CASSGQGLLYYGYTF. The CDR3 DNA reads TGTGCCAGCAGCGGGCAGGGCCTGCTCTACTATGGCTACACCTTC.

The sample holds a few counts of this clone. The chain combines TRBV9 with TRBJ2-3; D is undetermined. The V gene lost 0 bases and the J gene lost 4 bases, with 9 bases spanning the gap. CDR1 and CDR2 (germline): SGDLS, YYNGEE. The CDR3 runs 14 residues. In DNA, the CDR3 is TGTGCCAGCAGCGTAGTGGGTGACCCAGATACGCAGTATTTT. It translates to CASSVVGDPDTQYF.

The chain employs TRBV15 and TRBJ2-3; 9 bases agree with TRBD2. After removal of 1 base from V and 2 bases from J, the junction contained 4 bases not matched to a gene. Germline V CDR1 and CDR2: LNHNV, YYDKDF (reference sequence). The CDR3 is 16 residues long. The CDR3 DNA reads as TGTGCCACCAGCAGAGGACTAGCGGAATCCACAGATACGCAGTATTTT. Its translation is CATSRGLAESTDTQYF.

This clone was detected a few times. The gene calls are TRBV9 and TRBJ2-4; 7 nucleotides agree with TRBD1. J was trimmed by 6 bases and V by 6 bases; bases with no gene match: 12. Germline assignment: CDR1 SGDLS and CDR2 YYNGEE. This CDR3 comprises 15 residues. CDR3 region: CASTPGTEERNIQYF. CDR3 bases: TGTGCCAGCACACCCGGGACAGAGGAGAGAAACATTCAGTACTTC.

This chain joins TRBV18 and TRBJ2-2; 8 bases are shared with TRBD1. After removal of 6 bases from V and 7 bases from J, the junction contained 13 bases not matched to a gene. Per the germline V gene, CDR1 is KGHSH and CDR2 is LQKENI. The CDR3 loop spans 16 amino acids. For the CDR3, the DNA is TGTGCCAGCTCGCACCGCCGGGACAGGTCTGGCGGGGAGCTGTTTTTT. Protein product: CASSHRRDRSGGELFF.

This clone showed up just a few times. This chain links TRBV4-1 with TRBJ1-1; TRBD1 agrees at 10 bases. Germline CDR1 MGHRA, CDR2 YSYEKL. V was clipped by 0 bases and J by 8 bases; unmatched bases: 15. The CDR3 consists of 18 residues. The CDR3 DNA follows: TGCGCCAGCAGCCAAGATACCCGGGACAGGGGATTTGACTGGGAAGCTTTCTTT. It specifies CASSQDTRDRGFDWEAFF.

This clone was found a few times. The CDR3 protein is CAWSRKAYEQYF. CDR3 DNA sequence: TGTGCCTGGAGTCGGAAGGCCTACGAGCAGTACTTC. The V call is TRBV30, the J call TRBJ2-7; D gene ambiguous. CDR1 is GTSNPN and CDR2 is SVGIG in the germline V gene (reference sequence). This CDR3 has 12 residues. With 2 bases removed from V and 2 bases from J, the gap between germline ends came to 7 bases.

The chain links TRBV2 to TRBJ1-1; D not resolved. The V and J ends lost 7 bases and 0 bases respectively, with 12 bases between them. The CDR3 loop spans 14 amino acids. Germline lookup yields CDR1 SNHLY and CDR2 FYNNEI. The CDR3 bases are TGTGCCAGCATCCCCTATACGGTGAACACTGAAGCTTTCTTT. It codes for CASIPYTVNTEAFF.

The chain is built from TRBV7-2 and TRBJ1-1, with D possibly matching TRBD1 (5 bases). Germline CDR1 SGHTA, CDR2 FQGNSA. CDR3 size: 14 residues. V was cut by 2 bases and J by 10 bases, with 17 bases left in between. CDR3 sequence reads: CASSLWVVRDGAFF. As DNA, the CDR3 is TGTGCCAGCAGCTTATGGGTTGTCAGGGATGGAGCTTTCTTT.

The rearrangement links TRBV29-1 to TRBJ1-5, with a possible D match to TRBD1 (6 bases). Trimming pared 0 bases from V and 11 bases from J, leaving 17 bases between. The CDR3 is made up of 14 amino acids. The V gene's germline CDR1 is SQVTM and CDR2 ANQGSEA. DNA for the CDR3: TGCAGCGTTGAAGAAGGGGGGACCCGGGTGGCCCAGCATTTT. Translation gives CSVEEGGTRVAQHF. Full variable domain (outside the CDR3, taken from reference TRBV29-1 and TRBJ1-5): SAVISQKPSRDICQRGTSLTIQCQVDSQVTMMFWYRQQPGQSLTLIATANQGSEATYESGFVIDKFPISRPNLTFSTLTVSNMSPEDSSIYLCSVEEGGTRVAQHFGDGTRLSIL.

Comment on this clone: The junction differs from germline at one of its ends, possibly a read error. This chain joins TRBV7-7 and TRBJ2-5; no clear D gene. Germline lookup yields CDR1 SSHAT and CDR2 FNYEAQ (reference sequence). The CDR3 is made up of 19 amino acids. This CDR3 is CASSFRVGNTRMAQETQYF. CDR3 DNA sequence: TGTGCTAGCAGCTTTCGGGTAGGGAATACGCGGATGGCCCAAGAGACCCAGTACTTC.

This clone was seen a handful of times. The CDR3 loop reads CASRESGADTQYF. The CDR3 nucleotides are TGTGCCAGCAGAGAATCAGGGGCAGATACGCAGTATTTT. This chain joins TRBV6-6 and TRBJ2-3, with D perhaps matching TRBD1 (6 bases). This CDR3 region has 13 residues. The V end was cut by 6 bases, the J end by 4 bases, with 11 bases between. CDR1 is MNHNY, CDR2 SVGAGI, per germline (reference sequence).

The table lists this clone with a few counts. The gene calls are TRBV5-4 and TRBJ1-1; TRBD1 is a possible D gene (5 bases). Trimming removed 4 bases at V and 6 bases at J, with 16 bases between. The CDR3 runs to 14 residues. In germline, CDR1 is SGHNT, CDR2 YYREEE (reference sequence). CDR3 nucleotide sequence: TGTGCCAGCAGCCATGGAGGGACTGGGGCTGAAGCTTTCTTT. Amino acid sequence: CASSHGGTGAEAFF.

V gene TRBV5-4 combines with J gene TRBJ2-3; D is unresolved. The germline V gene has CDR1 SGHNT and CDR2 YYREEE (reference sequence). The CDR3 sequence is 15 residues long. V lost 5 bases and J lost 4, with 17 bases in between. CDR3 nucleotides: TGTGCCAGCAGACTGCAATCCCAGTCCGCAGATACGCAGTATTTT. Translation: CASRLQSQSADTQYF.